The 7 T cell receptor beta chains reported below all come from one sample, sequenced in a study of post-analysis software for immune sequencing data. Every TCR beta cDNA library bore unique molecular identifiers. A single record per CDR3 protein comes from TCRdb applying MiXCR to the PCR reads. Of about 540,000 distinct CDR3 sequences in the sample, 34% were seen once. Antigens for these TCRs are unknown. Broader study findings: Roughly 5 TRBV segments (TRBV5-6, TRBV5-1 and TRBV20-1 among them) occurred more frequently in patients than in controls.

The sequencing input was blood. Source of these receptors: a girl aged 2-17 years with multiple sclerosis.

The chain combines TRBV20-1 with TRBJ1-1; the D is unclear. The CDR3 length is 12 residues. The germline V gene encodes CDR1 DFQATT and CDR2 SNEGSKA (reference sequence). The V end was cut by 4 bases, the J end by 1 base, with 7 bases between. CDR3 in amino acids: CSAKTKNTEAFF. The CDR3 DNA follows: TGCAGTGCTAAGACCAAGAACACTGAAGCTTTCTTT.

The chain employs TRBV2 and TRBJ2-4; 8 nucleotides match TRBD2. The DNA end lines up better with TRBJ2-5; the J call may be wrong. Germline V CDR1 and CDR2: SNHLY, FYNNEI. The CDR3 has 15 residues. The CDR3 sequence is CASSPQRSGGETQYF. For the CDR3, the DNA is TGTGCCAGCAGTCCCCAAAGGAGCGGGGGTGAGACCCAGTACTTC.

The V gene is TRBV20-1, the J gene TRBJ1-1; 10 bases fit TRBD1. Trimming removed 8 bases from V and 5 bases from J; junction bases left unmatched: 5. Germline CDR1 is DFQATT and CDR2 is SNEGSKA (reference sequence). This CDR3 region has 12 residues. This chain's CDR3 is CSPGQGRTEAFF. CDR3 sequence (DNA): TGCAGTCCGGGACAGGGGAGGACTGAAGCTTTCTTT.

V and J are TRBV19 and TRBJ1-1, with 7 bases that match TRBD1. The CDR3 is made up of 15 amino acids. Germline V gene sequence: CDR1 LNHDA, CDR2 SQIVND (reference sequence). V shed 5 bases, J shed 0 bases, and the junction held 6 bases outside the gene matches. CDR3 in amino acids: CASSLRTGVNTEAFF. CDR3 nucleotides: TGTGCCAGTAGTCTTCGGACAGGCGTGAACACTGAAGCTTTCTTT.

This clonotype was detected only a few times. The chain is built from TRBV3-1 and TRBJ2-7; D is uncertain. Per the germline V gene, CDR1 is LGHDT and CDR2 is YNNKEL (reference sequence). V lost 0 bases, J lost 2 bases, and 8 bases lay in between. There are 14 residues in the CDR3. CDR3 nucleotide sequence: TGTGCCAGCAGCCAAGACTCCGACGCCTACGAGCAGTACTTC. Its translation is CASSQDSDAYEQYF.

The V and J genes are TRBV20-1 and TRBJ2-5, with unresolved D. The CDR3 spans 13 residues. V lost 4 bases and J lost 5, with 14 bases in between. Per the germline V gene, CDR1 is DFQATT and CDR2 is SNEGSKA (reference sequence). DNA of the CDR3: TGCAGTGCTACTCCAGCCGTCCTGGAGACCCAGTACTTC. Its protein is CSATPAVLETQYF.

The V call is TRBV2, the J call TRBJ2-7; 7 positions agree with TRBD2. Trimming removed 1 base from V and 2 bases from J; junction bases left unmatched: 5. CDR1 is SNHLY and CDR2 is FYNNEI in the germline V gene. The CDR3 totals 15 residues. The CDR3 sequence is CASSEVAGVPYEQYF. The CDR3 DNA reads as TGTGCCAGCAGTGAAGTTGCGGGGGTCCCCTACGAGCAGTACTTC.